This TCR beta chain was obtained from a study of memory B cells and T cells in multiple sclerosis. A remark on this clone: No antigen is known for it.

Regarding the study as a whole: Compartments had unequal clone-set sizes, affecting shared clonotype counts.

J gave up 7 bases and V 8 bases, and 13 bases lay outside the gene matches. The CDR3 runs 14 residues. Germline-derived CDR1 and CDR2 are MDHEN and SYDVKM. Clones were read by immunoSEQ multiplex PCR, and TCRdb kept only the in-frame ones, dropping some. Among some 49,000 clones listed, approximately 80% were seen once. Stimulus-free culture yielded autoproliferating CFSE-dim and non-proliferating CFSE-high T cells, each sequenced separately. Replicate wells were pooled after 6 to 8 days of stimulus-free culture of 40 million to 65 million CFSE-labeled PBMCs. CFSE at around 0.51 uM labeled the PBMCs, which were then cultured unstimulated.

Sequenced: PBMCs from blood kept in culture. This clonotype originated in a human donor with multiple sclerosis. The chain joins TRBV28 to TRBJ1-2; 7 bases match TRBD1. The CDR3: CASSTSKGASGYTF. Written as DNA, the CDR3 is TGTGCCAGCTCGACCTCAAAGGGGGCTAGTGGCTACACCTTC.